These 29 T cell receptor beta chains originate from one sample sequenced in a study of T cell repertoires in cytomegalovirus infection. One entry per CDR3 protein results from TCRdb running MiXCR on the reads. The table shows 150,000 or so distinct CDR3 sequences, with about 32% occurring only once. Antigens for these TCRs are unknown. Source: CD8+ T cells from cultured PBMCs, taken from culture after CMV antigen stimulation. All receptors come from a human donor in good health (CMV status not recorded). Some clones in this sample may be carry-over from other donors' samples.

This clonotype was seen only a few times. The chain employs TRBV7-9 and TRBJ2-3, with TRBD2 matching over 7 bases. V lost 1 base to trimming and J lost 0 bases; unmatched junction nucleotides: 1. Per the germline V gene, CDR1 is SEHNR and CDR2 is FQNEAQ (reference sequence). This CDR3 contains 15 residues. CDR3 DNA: TGTGCCAGCAGCTTAGTGCGGGGGAGCACAGATACGCAGTATTTT. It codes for CASSLVRGSTDTQYF.

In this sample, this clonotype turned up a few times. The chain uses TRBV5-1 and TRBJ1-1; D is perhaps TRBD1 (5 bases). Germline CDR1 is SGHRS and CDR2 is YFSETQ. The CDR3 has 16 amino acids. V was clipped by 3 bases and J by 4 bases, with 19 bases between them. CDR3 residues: CASSYSGTEGSTEAFF. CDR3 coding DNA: TGCGCCAGCAGCTACTCCGGGACCGAGGGTAGCACTGAAGCTTTCTTT. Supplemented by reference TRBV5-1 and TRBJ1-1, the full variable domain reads KAGVTQTPRYLIKTRGQQVTLSCSPISGHRSVSWYQQTPGQGLQFLFEYFSETQRNKGNFPGRFSGRQFSNSRSEMNVSTLELGDSALYLCASSYSGTEGSTEAFFGQGTRLTVV.

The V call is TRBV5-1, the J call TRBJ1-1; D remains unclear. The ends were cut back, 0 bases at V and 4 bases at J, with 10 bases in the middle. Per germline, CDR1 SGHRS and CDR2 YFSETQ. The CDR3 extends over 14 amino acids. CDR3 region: CASSLAVGITEAFF. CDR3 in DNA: TGCGCCAGCAGCTTGGCCGTGGGGATCACTGAAGCTTTCTTT.

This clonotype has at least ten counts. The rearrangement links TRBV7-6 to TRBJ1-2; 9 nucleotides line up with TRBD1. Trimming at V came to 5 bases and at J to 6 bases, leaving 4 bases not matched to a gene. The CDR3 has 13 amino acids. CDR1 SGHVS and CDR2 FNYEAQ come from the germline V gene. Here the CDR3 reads CASSQDRGHGYTF. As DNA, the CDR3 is TGTGCCAGCAGCCAGGACAGGGGCCATGGCTACACCTTC.

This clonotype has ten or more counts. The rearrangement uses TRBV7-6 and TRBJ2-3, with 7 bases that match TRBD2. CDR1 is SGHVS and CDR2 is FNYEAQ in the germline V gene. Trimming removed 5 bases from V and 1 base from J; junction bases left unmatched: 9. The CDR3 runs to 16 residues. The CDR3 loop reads CASSRTREGGTDTQYF. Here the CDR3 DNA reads TGTGCCAGCAGCCGAACGAGGGAGGGTGGCACAGATACGCAGTATTTT.

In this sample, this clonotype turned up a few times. In nucleotides, the CDR3 is TGTGCCAGCCACGGAATTGACAGGCGCCAGCATTTT. It encodes CASHGIDRRQHF. This sequence joins TRBV28 and TRBJ1-5; D perhaps matches TRBD1 (6 bases). V was trimmed by 8 bases and J by 12 bases, leaving 17 bases between them. The germline V gene has CDR1 MDHEN and CDR2 SYDVKM. The CDR3 contains 12 residues.

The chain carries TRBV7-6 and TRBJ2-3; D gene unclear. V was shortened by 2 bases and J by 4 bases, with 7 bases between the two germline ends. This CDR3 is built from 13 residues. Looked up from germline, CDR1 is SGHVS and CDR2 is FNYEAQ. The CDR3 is CASSLSIPDTQYF. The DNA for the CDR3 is TGTGCCAGCAGCTTATCTATCCCAGATACGCAGTATTTT.

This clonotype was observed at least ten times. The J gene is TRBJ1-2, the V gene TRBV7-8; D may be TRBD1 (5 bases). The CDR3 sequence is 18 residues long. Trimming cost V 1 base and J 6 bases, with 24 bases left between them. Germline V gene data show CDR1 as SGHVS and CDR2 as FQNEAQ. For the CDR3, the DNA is TGTGCCAGCAGCTTAGGATTAGGGGTCCAAACTAACTTCGATGGCTACACCTTC. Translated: CASSLGLGVQTNFDGYTF.

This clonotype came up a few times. The CDR3 protein is CASSLKGVMNTEAFF. CDR3 DNA sequence: TGTGCCAGCAGCCTCAAGGGGGTTATGAACACTGAAGCTTTCTTT. The chain is built from TRBV5-4 and TRBJ1-1, with D perhaps TRBD1 (6 bases). V gave up 4 bases and J gave up 0 bases, with 13 bases separating them. From germline, CDR1 is SGHNT and CDR2 YYREEE (reference sequence). CDR3 length: 15 amino acids. The full variable domain, rest sourced from reference TRBV5-4 and TRBJ1-1, is ETGVTQSPTHLIKTRGQQVTLRCSSQSGHNTVSWYQQALGQGPQFIFQYYREEENGRGNFPPRFSGLQFPNYSSELNVNALELDDSALYLCASSLKGVMNTEAFFGQGTRLTVV.

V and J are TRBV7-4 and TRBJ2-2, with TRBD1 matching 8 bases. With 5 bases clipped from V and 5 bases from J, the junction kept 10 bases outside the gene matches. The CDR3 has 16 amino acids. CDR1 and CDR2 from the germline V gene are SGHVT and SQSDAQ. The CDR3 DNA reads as TGTGCCAGCAGCCCGGACAGGGAAAAGTGGACCGGGGAGCTGTTTTTT. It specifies CASSPDREKWTGELFF.

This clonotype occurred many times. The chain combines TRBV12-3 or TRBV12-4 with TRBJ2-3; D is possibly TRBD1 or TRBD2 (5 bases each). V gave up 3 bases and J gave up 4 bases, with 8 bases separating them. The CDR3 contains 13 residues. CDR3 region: CASSFGGPDTQYF. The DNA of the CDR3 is TGTGCCAGCAGTTTTGGGGGACCAGATACGCAGTATTTT.

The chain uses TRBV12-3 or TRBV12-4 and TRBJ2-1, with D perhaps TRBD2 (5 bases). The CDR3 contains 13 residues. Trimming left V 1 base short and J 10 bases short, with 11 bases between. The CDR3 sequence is CASSLGGLMEQFF. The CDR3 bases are TGTGCCAGCAGTTTAGGAGGGTTGATGGAGCAGTTCTTC.

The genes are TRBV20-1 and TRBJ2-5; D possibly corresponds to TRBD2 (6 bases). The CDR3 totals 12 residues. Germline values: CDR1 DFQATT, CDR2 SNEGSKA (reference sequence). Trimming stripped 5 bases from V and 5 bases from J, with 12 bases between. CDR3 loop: CSARGGSETQYF. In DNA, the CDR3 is TGCAGTGCTCGTGGGGGGAGCGAGACCCAGTACTTC.

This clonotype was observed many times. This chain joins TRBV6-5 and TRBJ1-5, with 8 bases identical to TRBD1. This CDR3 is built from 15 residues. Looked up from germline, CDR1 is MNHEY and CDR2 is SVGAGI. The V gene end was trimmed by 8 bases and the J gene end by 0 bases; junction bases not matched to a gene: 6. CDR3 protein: CASGQQGGSNQPQHF. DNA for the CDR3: TGTGCCAGCGGACAACAGGGGGGTAGCAATCAGCCCCAGCATTTT.

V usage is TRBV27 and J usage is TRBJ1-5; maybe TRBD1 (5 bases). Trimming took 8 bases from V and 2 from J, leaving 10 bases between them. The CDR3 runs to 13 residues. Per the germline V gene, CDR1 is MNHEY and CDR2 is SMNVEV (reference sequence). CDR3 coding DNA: TGTGCCAGCTGGAGGGGAGGCAATCAGCCCCAGCATTTT. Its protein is CASWRGGNQPQHF.

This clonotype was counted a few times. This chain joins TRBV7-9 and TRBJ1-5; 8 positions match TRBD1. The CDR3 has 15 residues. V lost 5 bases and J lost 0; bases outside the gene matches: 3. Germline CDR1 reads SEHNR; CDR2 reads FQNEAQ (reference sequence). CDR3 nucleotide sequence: TGTGCCAGCAGCACAGGGGGGTATAGCAATCAGCCCCAGCATTTT. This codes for CASSTGGYSNQPQHF.

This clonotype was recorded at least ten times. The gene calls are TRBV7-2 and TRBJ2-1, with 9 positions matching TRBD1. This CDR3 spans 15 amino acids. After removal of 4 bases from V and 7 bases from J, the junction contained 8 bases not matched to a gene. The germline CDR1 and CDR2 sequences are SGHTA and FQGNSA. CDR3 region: CASSSWTGEGNEQFF. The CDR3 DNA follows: TGTGCCAGCAGCTCCTGGACAGGGGAGGGAAATGAGCAGTTCTTC.

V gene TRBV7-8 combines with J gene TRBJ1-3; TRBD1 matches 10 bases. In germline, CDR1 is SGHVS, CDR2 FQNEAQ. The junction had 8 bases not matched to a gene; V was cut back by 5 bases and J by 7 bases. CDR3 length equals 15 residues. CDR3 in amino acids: CASSVSTGGGNTIYF. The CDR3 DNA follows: TGTGCCAGCAGCGTATCGACAGGGGGCGGTAACACCATATATTTT.

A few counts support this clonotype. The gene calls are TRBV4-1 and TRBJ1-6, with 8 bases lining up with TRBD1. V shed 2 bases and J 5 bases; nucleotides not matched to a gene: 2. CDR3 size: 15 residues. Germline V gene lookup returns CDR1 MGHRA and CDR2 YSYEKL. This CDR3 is CASSQHRGDNSPLHF. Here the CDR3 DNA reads TGCGCCAGCAGCCAACACAGGGGGGATAATTCACCCCTCCACTTT.

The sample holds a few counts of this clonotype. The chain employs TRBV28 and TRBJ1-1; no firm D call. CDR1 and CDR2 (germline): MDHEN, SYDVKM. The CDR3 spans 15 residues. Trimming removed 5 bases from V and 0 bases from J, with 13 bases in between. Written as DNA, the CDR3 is TGTGCCAGCAGTCTCGACACATTCATGAACACTGAAGCTTTCTTT. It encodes CASSLDTFMNTEAFF.

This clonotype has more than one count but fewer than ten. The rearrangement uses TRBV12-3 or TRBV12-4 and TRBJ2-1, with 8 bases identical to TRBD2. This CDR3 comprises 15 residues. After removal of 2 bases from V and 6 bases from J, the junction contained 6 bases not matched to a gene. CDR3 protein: CASSLIGTRGNEQFF. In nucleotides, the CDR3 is TGTGCCAGCAGTTTAATCGGGACTAGGGGCAATGAGCAGTTCTTC.

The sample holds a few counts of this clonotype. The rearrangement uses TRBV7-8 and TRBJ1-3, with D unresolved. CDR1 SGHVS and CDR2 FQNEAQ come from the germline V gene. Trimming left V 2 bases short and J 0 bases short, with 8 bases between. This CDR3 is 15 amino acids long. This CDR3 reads CASSLLGDSGNTIYF. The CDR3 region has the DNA TGTGCCAGCAGCTTATTAGGAGACTCTGGAAACACCATATATTTT. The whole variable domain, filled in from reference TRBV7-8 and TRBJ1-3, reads GAGVSQSPRYKVAKRGQDVALRCDPISGHVSLFWYQQALGQGPEFLTYFQNEAQLDKSGLPSDRFFAERPEGSVSTLKIQRTQQEDSAVYLCASSLLGDSGNTIYFGEGSWLTVV.

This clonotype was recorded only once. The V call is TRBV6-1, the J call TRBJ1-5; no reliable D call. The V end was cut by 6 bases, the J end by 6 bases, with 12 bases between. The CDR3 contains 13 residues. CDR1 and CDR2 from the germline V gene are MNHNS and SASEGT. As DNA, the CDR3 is TGTGCCAGCAGGGCCCCAACGAGTCAGCCCCAGCATTTT. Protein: CASRAPTSQPQHF.

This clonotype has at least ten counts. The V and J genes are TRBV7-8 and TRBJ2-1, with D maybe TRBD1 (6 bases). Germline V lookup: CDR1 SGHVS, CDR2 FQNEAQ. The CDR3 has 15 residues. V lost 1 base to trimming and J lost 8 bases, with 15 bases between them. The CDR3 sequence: CASSLVLGGTDEQFF. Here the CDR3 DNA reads TGTGCCAGCAGCTTAGTACTAGGGGGAACCGATGAGCAGTTCTTC.

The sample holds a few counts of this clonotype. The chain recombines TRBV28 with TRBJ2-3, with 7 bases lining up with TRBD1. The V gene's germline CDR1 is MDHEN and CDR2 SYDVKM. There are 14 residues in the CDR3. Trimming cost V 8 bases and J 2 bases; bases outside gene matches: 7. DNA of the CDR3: TGTGCCAGCTCACACAGGGGCGCCACAGATACGCAGTATTTT. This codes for CASSHRGATDTQYF.

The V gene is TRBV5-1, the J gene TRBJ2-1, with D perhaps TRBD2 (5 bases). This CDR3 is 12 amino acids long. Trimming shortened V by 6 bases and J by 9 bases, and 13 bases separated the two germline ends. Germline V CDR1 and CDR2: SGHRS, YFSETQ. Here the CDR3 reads CASTPGSLEQFF. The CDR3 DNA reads TGCGCCAGCACCCCGGGGAGCCTTGAGCAGTTCTTC.

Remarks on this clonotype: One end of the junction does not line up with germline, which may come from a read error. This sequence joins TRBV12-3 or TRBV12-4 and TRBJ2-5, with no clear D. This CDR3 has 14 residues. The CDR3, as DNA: TGTGCCAGCAGTTTATGGGGAAACCAAGAGACCCAGGACTTC. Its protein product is CASSLWGNQETQDF.

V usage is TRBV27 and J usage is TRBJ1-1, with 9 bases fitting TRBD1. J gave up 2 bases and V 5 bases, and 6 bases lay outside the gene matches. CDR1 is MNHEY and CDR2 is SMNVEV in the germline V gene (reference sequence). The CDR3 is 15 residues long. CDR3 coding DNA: TGTGCCAGCAGTCCCCGGGACAGGGCAAACACTGAAGCTTTCTTT. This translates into CASSPRDRANTEAFF.

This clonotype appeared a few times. Here the CDR3 reads CASSQDSGTVVGYTF. The CDR3 nucleotides are TGCGCCAGCAGCCAAGATTCCGGGACAGTTGTTGGCTACACCTTC. This chain links TRBV4-1 with TRBJ1-2; 7 bases match TRBD1. This CDR3 comprises 15 residues. CDR1 is MGHRA, CDR2 YSYEKL, per germline. V lost 0 bases to trimming and J lost 7 bases; unmatched junction nucleotides: 8.